This T cell receptor beta chain was profiled in a study of blood T cell repertoires in COVID-19 (dated by TCRdb to about 2020). About the full investigation: Samples from collaborators originated in the United States, Italy and Spain and spanned both the acute and convalescent phases of COVID-19. Where HLA class I and class II types were available, the types were taken from metadata supplied by the sample provider, not from assay-based typing. Samples were obtained from the ongoing ImmuneRACE study (first 160 participants) and from 1,000 to 1,500 subjects provided by 6 global collaborators. The repertoires were released in a freely available public database intended as a resource for research on the immune response to SARS-CoV-2. The prospective study material was composed of cDNA or gDNA derived from T cells, B-cell-depleted T cells, or PBMCs. Deeply sampled blood TCRbeta repertoires from subjects exposed to, actively infected with, or recovered from COVID-19 were included in the dataset. Sample metadata almost always included a de-identified subject ID, COVID-19 status, age in years and sex.

CDR1 and CDR2 are drawn from the germline V gene (reference sequence): LGHDT, YNNKEL. V lost 2 bases and J lost 11 bases; the stretch between them is 10 bases long. The CDR3 runs 13 amino acids, cysteine and phenylalanine included. The entry retains the CDR3 DNA only, 39 bases that are in frame from base 1. To note about this clone: Its antigen remains undetermined. The record has no base qualities; no much larger clone is one base away.

In Seattle, one collaborating source enrolled patients while the infection was active and tracked those patients longitudinally over the course of disease. Each collaborating institution followed its own protocols to collect whole blood in K2EDTA tubes. For TCRbeta analysis, collaborators shipped samples in one of three forms: frozen whole blood, isolated PBMCs, or DNA extracted from either of those sample types. The full study reports these points: Clinical and demographic metadata were provided uncurated, with the amount varying by source and participant.

The immunoSEQ Assay, a bias-controlled multiplex PCR, was used to amplify TCRbeta CDR3 regions from genomic DNA. The published analysis was carried out like this. Within the assay, amplification of reference gene primers was used to estimate how many nucleated cells each sample contained. Sequence reads were collapsed and filtered to measure the absolute abundance of every unique TCRbeta CDR3 rearrangement. For each sample, productive Simpson clonality was calculated as the square root of Simpson's diversity index across productive rearrangements. Held by TCRdb, this immuneACCESS table contains in-frame sequences only and omits some clones. Under half of the omission traces to an unresolved V gene where checked; the cause of the rest is unknown. V and J calls and clone size are as listed in that table; D and trimming were resolved from the DNA. In this sample the table shows just under 350,000 clones, 88% of which occur a single time. The ten largest clones capture about 7% of the sample.

Rearrangement joined TRBV3-1 (or the pseudogene TRBV3-2) to TRBJ1-6; TRBD1 is perhaps the D gene, given 6 matching bases. Sequenced input: peripheral blood. This receptor was obtained from a woman in her sixties or seventies with COVID-19, enrolled during active disease. The CDR3 protein is CASSQSRGAPLHF. The bases are TGTGCCAGCAGCCAAAGCAGGGGTGCACCCCTCCACTTT.